The rows below give T cell receptor beta chains drawn from one sample of a study of early T cells in non-severe SARS-CoV-2 infection. Via MiXCR, TCRdb re-called the 5' RACE reads, giving one row per CDR3 protein. The sample includes about 99,000 distinct CDR3 sequences, 16% of them seen just once. The sequencing sample was made of whole blood. These receptors all come from an adult who was a healthcare worker with PCR-confirmed SARS-CoV-2 infection or an uninfected control (not recorded which). The CDR3 runs from the conserved cysteine through the conserved F or W. Fields, in order: CDR3 DNA, CDR3 protein, clone size, D gene, V gene, J gene. D genes are given only for firm matches. The size field is filled for only some rows; it gives once, few, many or a size class.

TGTGCCAGCAGCGTAGTTTGTCGCAGGGGGAGACACGAGCAGTACTTC	CASSVVCRRGRHEQYF	.	TRBD1	TRBV9	TRBJ2-7
TGTGCCAGCGCGAAACTAGCGGGAGGGCCCTACGAGCAGTACTTC	CASAKLAGGPYEQYF	few	TRBD2	TRBV6-4	TRBJ2-7
TGCGCCAGCAGCTTGGGCACAGGGGTGAATGAAGCTTTCTTT	CASSLGTGVNEAFF	.	TRBD1	TRBV5-1	TRBJ1-1
TGTGCCAGCAGTTTAACGGGGGGGGTAGATGAAAAACTGTTTTTT	CASSLTGGVDEKLFF	few	.	TRBV12-3/TRBV12-4	TRBJ1-4
TGTGCCAGCAGTGACCGGGATAGCTCCTACGAGCAGTACTTC	CASSDRDSSYEQYF	.	.	TRBV28	TRBJ2-7
TGCGCCAGCGGCAGGGGGCCCTCATCCTCTGGGGCCAACGTCCTGACTTTC	CASGRGPSSSGANVLTF	few	TRBD1	TRBV4-3	TRBJ2-6
TGTGCCAGCAGTTACGTACGCACAGATACGCAGTATTTT	CASSYVRTDTQYF	.	.	TRBV6-5	TRBJ2-3
TGTGCCAGCCTGAGGGACAGGCGGAACACCGGGGAGCTGTTTTTT	CASLRDRRNTGELFF	.	TRBD1	TRBV18	TRBJ2-2
TGTGCCAGCAGCTTACACCAAGAGACCCAGTACTTC	CASSLHQETQYF	few	.	TRBV13	TRBJ2-5
TGTGCCAGCAGCTTGATGTGGGGCGCTGAAGCTTTCTTT	CASSLMWGAEAFF	few	.	TRBV11-3	TRBJ1-1
TGTGCCACCAGCGACACTAGCAATCAGCCCCAGCATTTT	CATSDTSNQPQHF	few	.	TRBV12-3/TRBV12-4	TRBJ1-5
TGTGCCAGCAGACCGGGACTAGCGGGAAACGCCGGGGAGCTGTTTTTT	CASRPGLAGNAGELFF	.	TRBD2	TRBV2	TRBJ2-2
TGTGCCAGCAGTGCTAGAGGGACGGCCAATTTCAATTTGGATACGCAGTATTTT	CASSARGTANFNLDTQYF	.	.	TRBV2	TRBJ2-3
TGTGCCAGCAGTTTATCCAGGGCCTATAATTCACCCCTCCACTTT	CASSLSRAYNSPLHF	.	.	TRBV27	TRBJ1-6
TGTGCCAGCAGCTTAGTGGGGTCGACAGGCTATGGCTACACCTTC	CASSLVGSTGYGYTF	many	.	TRBV7-8	TRBJ1-2
TGTGCCAGCAGCATTGACCAAAACAGGGCGTACATTCAGTACTTC	CASSIDQNRAYIQYF	.	.	TRBV7-9	TRBJ2-4
TGTGCCAGCAGCTTAGCCGGGAGTAGCAATGAGCAGTTCTTC	CASSLAGSSNEQFF	.	.	TRBV7-9	TRBJ2-1
TGTGCCAGCAGCTTTCTCGGGGGGGTACCCCTCACCGGGGAGCTGTTTTTT	CASSFLGGVPLTGELFF	few	TRBD2	TRBV7-2	TRBJ2-2
TGTGCCAGCAGCACAAACACTGAAGCTTTCTTT	CASSTNTEAFF	.	.	TRBV12-3/TRBV12-4	TRBJ1-1
TGTGCCACCAGTGATTTGCTAGCGGGTGAGCAGTTCTTC	CATSDLLAGEQFF	.	TRBD2	TRBV24-1	TRBJ2-1
TGTGCCAGCAGCCAAGATCCTGCTAGCTCCTACAATGAGCAGTTCTTC	CASSQDPASSYNEQFF	many	.	TRBV3-1	TRBJ2-1
TGTGCCTGGAGCGGGATGAGTTACGAGCAGTACTTC	CAWSGMSYEQYF	.	.	TRBV30	TRBJ2-7
TGTGCCAGCAGCTTAGGGTCCAGAGTAATTAACTATGGCTACACCTTC	CASSLGSRVINYGYTF	many	.	TRBV7-2	TRBJ1-2
TGTGCTAGTGGTCTCTCCCAGAACACCGGGGAGCTGTTTTTT	CASGLSQNTGELFF	.	.	TRBV12-5	TRBJ2-2
TGTGCCAGCAGCCCAGGCCGGCCACCCAACACTGAAGCTTTCTTT	CASSPGRPPNTEAFF	few	.	TRBV7-8	TRBJ1-1
TGCAGCGTTGGCGCGGGAGTCTTTGACAATGAGCAGTTCTTC	CSVGAGVFDNEQFF	few	TRBD2	TRBV29-1	TRBJ2-1
TGTGCCAGCAGCGTAGCTTCAGATACGCAGTATTTT	CASSVASDTQYF	.	.	TRBV9	TRBJ2-3
TGTGCCATCAGCGAAACTGAACAGGGGGAAAACATTCAGTACTTC	CAISETEQGENIQYF	.	TRBD1	TRBV10-3	TRBJ2-4
TGTGCCAGCAGCTTATTTACGGTAGCAGTGACTGGGGAAGAACTGTTTTTT	CASSLFTVAVTGEELFF	.	.	TRBV7-6	TRBJ1-4
TGCAGTGCTCGATATGACAGGGGAGGAACTGAAGCTTTCTTT	CSARYDRGGTEAFF	few	TRBD1	TRBV20-1	TRBJ1-1
TGTGCCACCAGCACCACTACCGGGACTAAAACAGATACGCAGTATTTT	CATSTTTGTKTDTQYF	.	TRBD2	TRBV15	TRBJ2-3
TGTGCCAGCAGCCGTTGGGGACGGACGGGAAACACCTTC	CASSRWGRTGNTF	.	.	TRBV7-9	TRBJ1-2
TGCAGCGCCTCGGCAGGGGCGAACACTGAAGCTTTCTTT	CSASAGANTEAFF	few	.	TRBV29-1	TRBJ1-1
TGCGCCAGCAGCTTGGAGGCGGGGTACTCCTACGAGCAGTACTTC	CASSLEAGYSYEQYF	many	.	TRBV5-1	TRBJ2-7
TGTGCCAGCAGTATCCCCGGGACAGGCGGGGAAGCTTTCTTT	CASSIPGTGGEAFF	few	TRBD1	TRBV25-1	TRBJ1-1
TGTGCCAGCAGTGACGGGACTAGCCTCTACAATGAGCAGTTCTTC	CASSDGTSLYNEQFF	few	TRBD2	TRBV6-5	TRBJ2-1
TGTGCCAGCGGTAGGGCCGGCGATTTCGGAGAAAAACTGTTTTTT	CASGRAGDFGEKLFF	.	.	TRBV9	TRBJ1-4
TGCGCCCCTACTAGCCGGGGACAGGGCTTTACTCAGCCCCAGCATTTT	CAPTSRGQGFTQPQHF	few	TRBD1	TRBV10-1	TRBJ1-5
TGTGCCAGCAGCTTAGGCCCGATAGGGGCCCCGAACACTGAAGCTTTCTTT	CASSLGPIGAPNTEAFF	.	.	TRBV7-9	TRBJ1-1
TGCAGTGCTCGAGGTCCTAGCGGGAGGGATGAGTACTTC	CSARGPSGRDEYF	few	TRBD2	TRBV20-1	TRBJ2-7
TGTGCCACCAAAGGGACAGCCCAAGAGACCCAGTACTTC	CATKGTAQETQYF	.	TRBD1	TRBV10-3	TRBJ2-5
TGTGCCAGCGGTGGGGGCCCTACAGGCACAGATACGCAGTATTTT	CASGGGPTGTDTQYF	few	.	TRBV27	TRBJ2-3
TGTGCCAGCAGCTTAGCGCGGGTCAGCCTCTACGAGCAGTACTTC	CASSLARVSLYEQYF	.	.	TRBV7-9	TRBJ2-7
TGCGCCAGCAGCTTGGGGGGCAGGGGCAATCAGCCCCAGCATTTT	CASSLGGRGNQPQHF	few	.	TRBV5-1	TRBJ1-5
TGTGCCAGCAGCTCCTTAGCGGGGGCCAATACCGGGGAGCTGTTTTTT	CASSSLAGANTGELFF	few	TRBD2	TRBV7-2	TRBJ2-2
TGTGCCAGCAGCCCAACAGCCTCCTATAATTCACCCCTCCACTTT	CASSPTASYNSPLHF	.	.	TRBV5-4	TRBJ1-6
TGTGCCAGCAGTTTACCGGACAGGGGTGCCGAGCAGTACTTC	CASSLPDRGAEQYF	.	TRBD1	TRBV12-3/TRBV12-4	TRBJ2-7